The rows below give T cell receptor beta chains drawn from one sample of a study of monozygotic twins with inflammatory bowel disease. Following a re-call of the 5' RACE reads, TCRdb has one entry per CDR3 protein and lacks DNA. The sample holds around 97,000 distinct CDR3 sequences. The source material was blood. All receptors come from a human donor with ulcerative colitis or Crohn's disease, or a healthy co-twin of an affected twin (not recorded which). Each CDR3 is given with its conserved first and last residue.

TRBJ2-3	TRBV30	CAWSLSGRGDTQYF
TRBJ2-1	TRBV6-1	CASRRGSGTYNEQFF
TRBJ1-2	TRBV30	CAWNYIRGYTF
TRBJ2-7	TRBV7-9	CASSKTPRVEQYF
TRBJ2-5	TRBV19	CASNPQFTAAETQYF
TRBJ1-4	TRBV5-1	CASSPLSGNEKLFF
TRBJ2-3	TRBV20-1	CSATGGGAQYF
TRBJ1-1	TRBV7-3	CASSSQGANTEAFF
TRBJ1-6	TRBV12-3/TRBV12-4	CASSSPGPGPLRKESPLHF
TRBJ2-7	TRBV5-1	CASSSVTATYEQYF
TRBJ2-2	TRBV4-2	CASSQAEGLAGELFF
TRBJ2-1	TRBV20-1	CSAVLAGVRNEQFF
TRBJ2-7	TRBV7-2	CASSSDRGFYEQYF
TRBJ2-4	TRBV27	CASSSSATSKNIQYF
TRBJ2-1	TRBV3-1	CASSQEGTGSNEQFF
TRBJ2-5	TRBV10-3	CAISEPGTSEGETQYF
TRBJ1-4	TRBV14	CASSQGGTWAEKLFF
TRBJ1-2	TRBV9	CASSPTGEDGYTF
TRBJ1-6	TRBV7-9	CASSFYRDRGDSPLHF
TRBJ2-4	TRBV14	CASSRKREWDIQYF
TRBJ2-5	TRBV7-2	CASSDRVSFLPETQYF
TRBJ2-7	TRBV16	CASSQSTWGTNYEQYF
TRBJ2-7	TRBV4-3	CASSQVTGGDSYEQYF
TRBJ2-7	TRBV20-1	CSAAPTSVPYEQYF